A selection of T cell receptor beta chains follows, all from one sample in a study of OX40 agonist ivuxolimab in advanced cancers. The table came from immunoSEQ multiplex PCR; TCRdb's copy has only in-frame clones and leaves some out. The table shows about 28,000 clones, with about 88% occurring only once. Sequenced material: CD4+ or CD8+ T cells sorted from blood, taken in a trial of the OX40 agonist ivuxolimab. These receptors all come from an adult with an advanced solid tumor such as melanoma, head and neck, liver or kidney cancer. Each CDR3 is given with its conserved first and last residue. The D gene is left open where the match is weak. Clone sizes are given selectively: once, few, many, or a class where the clone is expanded.

j_call: TRBJ2-3; v_call: TRBV7-6; d_call: NA; clone_size: NA; cdr3_aa: CASRASGVWDTDTQYF; cdr3_nt: TGTGCCAGCAGGGCTTCAGGGGTGTGGGACACAGATACGCAGTATTTT
j_call: TRBJ1-5; v_call: TRBV28; d_call: TRBD1; clone_size: NA; cdr3_aa: CASRIQGVSNQPQHF; cdr3_nt: TGTGCCAGCAGAATACAGGGGGTAAGCAATCAGCCCCAGCATTTT
j_call: TRBJ2-7; v_call: TRBV5-1; d_call: TRBD1; clone_size: NA; cdr3_aa: CASSLATGDIVYEQYF; cdr3_nt: TGCGCCAGCAGCTTGGCCACAGGGGATATCGTCTACGAGCAGTACTTC
j_call: TRBJ1-3; v_call: TRBV5-4; d_call: NA; clone_size: NA; cdr3_aa: CASSWSVDSGNTIYF; cdr3_nt: TGTGCCAGCAGCTGGTCAGTCGACTCTGGAAACACCATATATTTT
j_call: TRBJ1-1; v_call: TRBV2; d_call: TRBD1; clone_size: few; cdr3_aa: CAKGQGITEAFF; cdr3_nt: TGTGCCAAGGGACAGGGAATTACTGAAGCTTTCTTT
j_call: TRBJ2-7; v_call: TRBV6-1; d_call: NA; clone_size: NA; cdr3_aa: CASSEALSRKRVVYYEQYF; cdr3_nt: TGTGCCAGCAGTGAAGCGCTTTCTCGCAAAAGGGTGGTTTACTACGAGCAGTACTTC
j_call: TRBJ2-1; v_call: TRBV10-3; d_call: NA; clone_size: medium-sized; cdr3_aa: CAISESGRGNAYNEQFF; cdr3_nt: TGTGCCATCAGTGAGTCGGGCAGGGGTAATGCCTACAATGAGCAGTTCTTC
j_call: TRBJ2-7; v_call: TRBV10-1; d_call: TRBD1; clone_size: medium-sized; cdr3_aa: CASSDGAGGSYEQYF; cdr3_nt: TGCGCCAGCAGTGATGGGGCAGGGGGCTCCTACGAGCAGTACTTC
j_call: TRBJ2-7; v_call: TRBV11-2; d_call: NA; clone_size: NA; cdr3_aa: CASSLQGAAYEQYF; cdr3_nt: TGTGCCAGCAGCTTACAAGGGGCAGCCTACGAGCAGTACTTC
j_call: TRBJ2-2; v_call: TRBV2; d_call: NA; clone_size: few; cdr3_aa: CASSEIPADNTGELFF; cdr3_nt: TGTGCCAGCAGTGAAATTCCGGCAGACAACACCGGGGAGCTGTTTTTT
j_call: TRBJ1-2; v_call: TRBV19; d_call: NA; clone_size: medium-sized; cdr3_aa: CASSIAIQGLNGYTF; cdr3_nt: TGTGCCAGTAGTATAGCCATACAAGGTTTAAATGGCTACACCTTC
j_call: TRBJ1-5; v_call: TRBV4-1; d_call: NA; clone_size: NA; cdr3_aa: CASSPFPGTGNQPQHF; cdr3_nt: TGCGCCAGCAGCCCCTTCCCCGGGACCGGGAATCAGCCCCAGCATTTT
j_call: TRBJ2-7; v_call: TRBV23-1; d_call: NA; clone_size: NA; cdr3_aa: CASSQPGLPPYEQYF; cdr3_nt: TGCGCCAGCAGCCAACCGGGCCTCCCGCCCTACGAGCAGTACTTC
j_call: TRBJ1-1; v_call: TRBV4-1; d_call: NA; clone_size: NA; cdr3_aa: CASSQVQLNTEAFF; cdr3_nt: TGCGCCAGCAGCCAAGTGCAGTTGAACACTGAAGCTTTCTTT
j_call: TRBJ1-1; v_call: TRBV7-8; d_call: NA; clone_size: NA; cdr3_aa: CASSLAISEAFF; cdr3_nt: TGTGCCAGCAGCTTAGCGATATCTGAAGCTTTCTTT
j_call: TRBJ2-3; v_call: TRBV7-8; d_call: NA; clone_size: NA; cdr3_aa: CASSLVAPGRSTDTQYF; cdr3_nt: TGTGCCAGCAGCTTAGTAGCACCGGGCCGGAGCACAGATACGCAGTATTTT
j_call: TRBJ2-3; v_call: TRBV6-1; d_call: TRBD2; clone_size: NA; cdr3_aa: CASSATSGSADTQYF; cdr3_nt: TGTGCCAGCAGTGCTACTAGCGGGAGTGCAGATACGCAGTATTTT
j_call: TRBJ1-2; v_call: TRBV28; d_call: NA; clone_size: NA; cdr3_aa: CASTGLTSYGYTF; cdr3_nt: TGTGCCAGCACCGGCCTCACATCCTATGGCTACACCTTC